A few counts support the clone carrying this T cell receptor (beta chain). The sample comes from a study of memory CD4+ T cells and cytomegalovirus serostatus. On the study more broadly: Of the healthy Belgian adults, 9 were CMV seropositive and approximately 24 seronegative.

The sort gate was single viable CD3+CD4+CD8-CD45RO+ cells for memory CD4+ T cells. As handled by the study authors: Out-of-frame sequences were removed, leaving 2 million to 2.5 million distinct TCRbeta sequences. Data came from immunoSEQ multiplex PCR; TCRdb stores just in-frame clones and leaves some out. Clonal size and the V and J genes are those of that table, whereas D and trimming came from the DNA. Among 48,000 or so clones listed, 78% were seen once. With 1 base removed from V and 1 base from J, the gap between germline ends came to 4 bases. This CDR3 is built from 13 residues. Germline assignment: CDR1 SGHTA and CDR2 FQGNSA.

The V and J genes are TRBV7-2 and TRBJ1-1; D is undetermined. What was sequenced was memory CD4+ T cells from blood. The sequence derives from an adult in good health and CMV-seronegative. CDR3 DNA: TGTGCCAGCAGCTTAGAACAGAACACTGAAGCTTTCTTT. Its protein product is CASSLEQNTEAFF.